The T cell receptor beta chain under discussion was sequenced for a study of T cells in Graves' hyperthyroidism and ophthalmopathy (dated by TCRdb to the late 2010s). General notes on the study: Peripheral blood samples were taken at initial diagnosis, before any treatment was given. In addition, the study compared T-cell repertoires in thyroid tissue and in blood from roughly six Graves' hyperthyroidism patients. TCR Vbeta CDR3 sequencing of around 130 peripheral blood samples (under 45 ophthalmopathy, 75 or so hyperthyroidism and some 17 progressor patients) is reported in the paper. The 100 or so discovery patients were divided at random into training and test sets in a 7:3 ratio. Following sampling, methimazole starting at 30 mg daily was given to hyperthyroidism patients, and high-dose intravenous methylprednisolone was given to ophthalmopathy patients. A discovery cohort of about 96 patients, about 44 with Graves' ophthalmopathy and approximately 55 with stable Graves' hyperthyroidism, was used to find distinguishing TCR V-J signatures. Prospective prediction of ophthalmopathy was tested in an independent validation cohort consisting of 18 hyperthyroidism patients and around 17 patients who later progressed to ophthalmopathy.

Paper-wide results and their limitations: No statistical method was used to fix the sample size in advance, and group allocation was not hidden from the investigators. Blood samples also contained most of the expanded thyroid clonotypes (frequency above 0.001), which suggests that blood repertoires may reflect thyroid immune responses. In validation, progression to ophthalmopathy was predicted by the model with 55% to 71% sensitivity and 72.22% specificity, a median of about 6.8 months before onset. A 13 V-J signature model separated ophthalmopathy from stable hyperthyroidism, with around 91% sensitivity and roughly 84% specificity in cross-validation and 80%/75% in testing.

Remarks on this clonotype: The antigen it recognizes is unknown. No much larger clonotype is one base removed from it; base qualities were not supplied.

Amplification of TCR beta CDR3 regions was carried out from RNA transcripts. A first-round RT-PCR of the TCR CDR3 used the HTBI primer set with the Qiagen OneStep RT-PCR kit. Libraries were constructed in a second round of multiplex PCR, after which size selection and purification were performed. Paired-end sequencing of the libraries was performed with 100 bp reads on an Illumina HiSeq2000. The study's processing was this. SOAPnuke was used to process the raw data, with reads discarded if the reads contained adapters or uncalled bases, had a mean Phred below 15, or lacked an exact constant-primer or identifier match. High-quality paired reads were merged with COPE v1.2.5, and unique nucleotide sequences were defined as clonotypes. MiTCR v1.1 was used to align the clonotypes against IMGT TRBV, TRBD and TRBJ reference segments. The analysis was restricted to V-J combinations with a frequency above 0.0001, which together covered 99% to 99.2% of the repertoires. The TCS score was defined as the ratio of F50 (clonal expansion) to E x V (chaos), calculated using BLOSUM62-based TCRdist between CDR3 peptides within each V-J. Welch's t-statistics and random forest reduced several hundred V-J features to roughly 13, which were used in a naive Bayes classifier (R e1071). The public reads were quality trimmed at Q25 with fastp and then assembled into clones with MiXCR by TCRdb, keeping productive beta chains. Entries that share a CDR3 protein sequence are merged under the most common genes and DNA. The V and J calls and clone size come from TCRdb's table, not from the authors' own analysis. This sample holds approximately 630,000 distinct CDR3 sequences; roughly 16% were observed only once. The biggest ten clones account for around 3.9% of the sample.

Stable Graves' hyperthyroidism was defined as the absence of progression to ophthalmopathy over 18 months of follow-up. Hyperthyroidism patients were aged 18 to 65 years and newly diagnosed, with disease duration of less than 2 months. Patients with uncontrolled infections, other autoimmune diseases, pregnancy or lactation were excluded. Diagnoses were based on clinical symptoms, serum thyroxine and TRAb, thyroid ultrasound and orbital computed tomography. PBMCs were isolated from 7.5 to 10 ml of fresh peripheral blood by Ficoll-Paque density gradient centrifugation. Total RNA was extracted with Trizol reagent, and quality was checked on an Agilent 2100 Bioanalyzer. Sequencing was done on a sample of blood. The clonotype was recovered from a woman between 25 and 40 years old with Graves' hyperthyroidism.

The CDR3 protein: CSAGSGTYEQYF. The nucleotide sequence is TGCAGTGCAGGGAGCGGGACGTACGAGCAGTACTTC. This chain joins TRBV20-1 to TRBJ2-7; 7 bases in the middle match TRBD2. Based on the germline V gene (reference sequence), the CDR1 and CDR2 sequences are DFQATT and SNEGSKA. Compared with germline, V lacks 6 bases and J lacks 4 bases; bases without a gene match: 6. The CDR3 contains 12 residues, cysteine and phenylalanine counted. CDR3 DNA is the only sequence kept; it has 36 bases, read in frame from the first base.